Shown below are 7 T cell receptor beta chains from a single sample sequenced in a study of shared clonotypes between healthy human individuals. The data were produced by immunoSEQ multiplex PCR, yet TCRdb's version contains in-frame clones alone and is incomplete. The sample has approximately 1,500,000 clones, approximately 98% seen once. Sequenced: naive CD4+ T cells sorted from blood. Subset meaning: CD45RA+ positively selected. Receptor source: a young man in good health.

The sample holds one count of this clone. The J gene is TRBJ2-3, the V gene TRBV7-8; D not certain. The V end was cut by 2 bases, the J end by 0 bases, with 6 bases between. CDR1 is SGHVS, CDR2 FQNEAQ, per germline. The CDR3 spans 14 residues. In DNA, the CDR3 is TGTGCCAGCAGCTTATTCGGGAGCACAGATACGCAGTATTTT. It codes for CASSLFGSTDTQYF.

This chain links TRBV5-1 with TRBJ2-3; 11 bases are shared with TRBD2. Germline V lookup: CDR1 SGHRS, CDR2 YFSETQ. The CDR3 has 16 residues. V shed 4 bases and J 2 bases; nucleotides not matched to a gene: 6. Written as DNA, the CDR3 is TGCGCCAGCAGCGATGGGACTAGCGGACACACAGATACGCAGTATTTT. Its translation: CASSDGTSGHTDTQYF.

A single count supports this clone. V usage is TRBV5-4 and J usage is TRBJ1-2; D is unresolved. CDR3 length: 13 residues. Trimming removed 4 bases at V and 4 bases at J, with 11 bases between. CDR1 and CDR2 (germline): SGHNT, YYREEE (reference sequence). In DNA, the CDR3 is TGTGCCAGCAGCACATACGGGATCTATGGCTACACCTTC. Protein product: CASSTYGIYGYTF. The entire variable domain, with the rest obtained from reference TRBV5-4 and TRBJ1-2, is as follows: ETGVTQSPTHLIKTRGQQVTLRCSSQSGHNTVSWYQQALGQGPQFIFQYYREEENGRGNFPPRFSGLQFPNYSSELNVNALELDDSALYLCASSTYGIYGYTFGSGTRLTVV.

V is TRBV18 and J is TRBJ1-1; D ambiguous. CDR3 length equals 11 residues. Germline-derived CDR1 and CDR2 are KGHSH and LQKENI. V lost 1 base, J lost 8 bases, and 5 bases lay in between. The chain's CDR3 is CASSPRGEAFF. As DNA, the CDR3 is TGTGCCAGCTCACCACGAGGGGAAGCTTTCTTT.

The rearrangement joins TRBV19 to TRBJ1-5, with D possibly matching TRBD1 (6 bases). The germline V gene has CDR1 LNHDA and CDR2 SQIVND (reference sequence). Deletions cut 5 bases from V and 5 bases from J, with 19 bases between. The CDR3 is 16 amino acids. The CDR3 protein is CASSYRTGSGYQPQHF. The DNA of the CDR3 is TGTGCCAGTAGTTACCGTACAGGGTCCGGCTATCAGCCCCAGCATTTT.

The chain carries TRBV9 and TRBJ2-5; 10 bases agree with TRBD1. The CDR3 length is 17 residues. J lost 0 bases, V lost 2 bases, and 7 bases had no gene match. Germline lookup yields CDR1 SGDLS and CDR2 YYNGEE. The CDR3: CASSVKTGTGDQETQYF. CDR3 nucleotide sequence: TGTGCCAGCAGCGTCAAAACCGGGACAGGGGACCAAGAGACCCAGTACTTC.

V usage is TRBV4-3 and J usage is TRBJ1-4, with D unresolved. Trimming removed 2 bases at V and 0 bases at J, with 10 bases between. Per the germline V gene, CDR1 is LGHNA and CDR2 is YSLEER. There are 16 residues in the CDR3. In DNA, the CDR3 is TGCGCCAGCAGCCAATCCTGGGGTGCAACTAATGAAAAACTGTTTTTT. Residues: CASSQSWGATNEKLFF.